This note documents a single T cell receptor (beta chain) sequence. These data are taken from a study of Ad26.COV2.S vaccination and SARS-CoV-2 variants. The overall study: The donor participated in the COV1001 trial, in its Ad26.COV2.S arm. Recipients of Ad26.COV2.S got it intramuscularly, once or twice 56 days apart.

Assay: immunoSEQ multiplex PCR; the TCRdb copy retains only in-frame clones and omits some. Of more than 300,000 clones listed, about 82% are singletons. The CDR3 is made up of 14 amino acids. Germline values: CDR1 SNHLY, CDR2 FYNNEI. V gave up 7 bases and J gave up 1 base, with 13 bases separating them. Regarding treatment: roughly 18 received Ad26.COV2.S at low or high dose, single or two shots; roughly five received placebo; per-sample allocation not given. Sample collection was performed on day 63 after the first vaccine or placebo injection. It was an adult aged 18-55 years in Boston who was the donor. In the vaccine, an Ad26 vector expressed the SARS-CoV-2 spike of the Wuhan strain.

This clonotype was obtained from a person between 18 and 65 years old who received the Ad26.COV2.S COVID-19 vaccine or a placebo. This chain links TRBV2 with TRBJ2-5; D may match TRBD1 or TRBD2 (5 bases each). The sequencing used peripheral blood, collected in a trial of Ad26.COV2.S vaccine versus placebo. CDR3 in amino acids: CASTYGTLQETQYF. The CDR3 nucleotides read TGTGCCAGCACCTACGGGACCCTCCAAGAGACCCAGTACTTC.